This TCR beta chain stems from a study of control samples from healthy donors and cancer patients. The V and J ends lost 5 bases and 7 bases respectively, with 20 bases between them. CDR3 length: 15 amino acids. Germline CDR1 is PRHDT and CDR2 is FYEKMQ (reference sequence). The protocol was immunoSEQ multiplex PCR, while the TCRdb copy is restricted to in-frame clones and leaves out a portion. The sample lists 150,000 to 200,000 clones; 90% to 95% were seen once. The sequence derives from a man aged 18 to 30 in good health. This chain uses TRBV13 with TRBJ1-2; D may be TRBD1 (6 bases). What was sequenced was blood. Written as DNA, the CDR3 is TGTGCCAGCAGCCCCATTATTTCAGGGGTTGGTGGCTACACCTTC. Amino acids: CASSPIISGVGGYTF.